This is a list of T cell receptor beta chains from one sample in a study of cytomegalovirus exposure and HLA in healthy donors. TCRdb's table, derived via immunoSEQ multiplex PCR, lists solely in-frame clones and lacks some. The data contain more than 100,000 clones, around 72% of them singletons. Input material: PBMCs. These receptors were taken from a man aged 45-65 years in good health and CMV-seropositive. Each CDR3 is given with its conserved first and last residue. D genes are given only for firm matches. For some rows the clone size is stated as once, few or many, or as a class when expanded; others skip it.

D | size | J | V | CDR3 | DNA
. | . | TRBJ1-2 | TRBV9 | CASTNSGFGNYGYTF | TGTGCCAGCACCAATTCCGGGTTCGGAAACTATGGCTACACCTTC
TRBD1 | . | TRBJ2-7 | TRBV18 | CASSPLGDRGAGEQYF | TGTGCCAGCTCACCACTGGGGGACAGGGGGGCCGGCGAGCAGTACTTC
. | . | TRBJ2-3 | TRBV7-3 | CASSLEASTDTQYF | TGTGCCAGCAGCTTAGAGGCCAGCACAGATACGCAGTATTTT
. | . | TRBJ1-2 | TRBV28 | CASSFSAGGLGGYTF | TGTGCCAGCAGTTTCTCAGCGGGGGGACTAGGGGGCTACACCTTC
TRBD1 | . | TRBJ2-7 | TRBV29-1 | CSAGTEVYEQYF | TGCAGCGCGGGGACAGAGGTCTACGAGCAGTACTTC
. | . | TRBJ2-2 | TRBV19 | CASNVRQGNTGELFF | TGTGCCAGTAATGTGCGGCAGGGCAACACCGGGGAGCTGTTTTTT
. | few | TRBJ1-1 | TRBV19 | CASSMRQNTEAFF | TGTGCCAGTAGTATGAGGCAGAACACTGAAGCTTTCTTT
TRBD1 | . | TRBJ2-3 | TRBV4-2 | CASSQELTGGSGDTQYF | TGTGCCAGCAGCCAAGAATTGACAGGGGGGAGTGGAGATACGCAGTATTTT
. | . | TRBJ2-3 | TRBV5-1 | CASSLGDLGGTDTQYF | TGCGCCAGCAGCTTGGGGGACTTAGGGGGCACAGATACGCAGTATTTT
. | . | TRBJ2-5 | TRBV19 | CASSKGSTGETQYF | TGTGCCAGTAGTAAGGGATCCACGGGGGAGACCCAGTACTTC
. | . | TRBJ2-1 | TRBV18 | CASSPRTESFNEQFF | TGTGCCAGCTCACCAAGGACAGAGAGTTTCAATGAGCAGTTCTTC
. | . | TRBJ2-2 | TRBV6-5 | CASSYRRSGAGELFF | TGTGCCAGCAGTTACCGGCGGTCAGGGGCCGGGGAGCTGTTTTTT
. | . | TRBJ1-6 | TRBV4-1 | CASSLRIRPTNSPLHF | TGCGCCAGCAGCCTAAGAATCAGGCCAACTAATTCACCCCTCCACTTT
TRBD1 | . | TRBJ2-7 | TRBV5-4 | CASSLGQGLYYEQYF | TGTGCCAGCAGCCTGGGACAGGGTCTTTACTACGAGCAGTACTTC
. | . | TRBJ1-2 | TRBV28 | CASSPLSMGYTF | TGTGCCAGCAGTCCCTTGAGCATGGGCTACACCTTC
. | . | TRBJ2-3 | TRBV4-1 | CASSHDSSSTDTQYF | TGCGCCAGCAGCCATGACAGCTCTAGCACAGATACGCAGTATTTT
TRBD2 | . | TRBJ2-3 | TRBV7-2 | CASSLRGLAGATDTQYF | TGTGCCAGCAGCTTAAGGGGGCTAGCGGGGGCTACAGATACGCAGTATTTT
TRBD1 | few | TRBJ2-3 | TRBV2 | CASSAGGRSTDTQYF | TGTGCCAGCAGTGCAGGGGGCAGGAGCACAGATACGCAGTATTTT
TRBD1 | . | TRBJ2-2 | TRBV27 | CASNRGRTGELFF | TGTGCCAGCAACAGGGGGCGAACCGGGGAGCTGTTTTTT
TRBD1 | . | TRBJ2-2 | TRBV4-1 | CASSHLPGGAATNTGELFF | TGCGCCAGCAGCCACCTGCCAGGGGGCGCGGCGACCAACACCGGGGAGCTGTTTTTT
TRBD2 | . | TRBJ2-3 | TRBV5-1 | CASSLVLASDTQYF | TGCGCCAGCAGCTTGGTACTAGCGTCAGATACGCAGTATTTT
TRBD2 | few | TRBJ2-7 | TRBV7-9 | CASTQTSGRRTYEQYF | TGTGCCAGCACTCAAACTAGCGGGAGGCGAACCTACGAGCAGTACTTC
. | once | TRBJ1-1 | TRBV10-2 | CASRGQGLNTEAFF | TGCGCCAGCAGAGGCCAGGGTCTGAACACTGAAGCTTTCTTT
. | few | TRBJ2-6 | TRBV4-3 | CASSQDAGGANVLTF | TGCGCCAGCAGCCAAGATGCGGGTGGGGCCAACGTCCTGACTTTC
. | . | TRBJ2-6 | TRBV7-2 | CASSLVRGTFGANVLTF | TGTGCCAGCAGCTTAGTAAGGGGGACATTTGGGGCCAACGTCCTGACTTTC
. | . | TRBJ2-1 | TRBV11-3 | CASSPRGMVDEQFF | TGTGCCAGCAGCCCCCGCGGGATGGTCGATGAGCAGTTCTTC
. | . | TRBJ1-1 | TRBV2 | CASTVMNTEAFF | TGTGCCAGTACGGTTATGAACACTGAAGCTTTCTTT
. | . | TRBJ2-2 | TRBV5-1 | CASSFPQNTGELFF | TGCGCCAGCAGCTTTCCACAGAACACCGGGGAGCTGTTTTTT
TRBD1 | . | TRBJ1-1 | TRBV5-1 | CASSLSLGDRGQSNTEAFF | TGCGCCAGCAGCTTGTCTCTTGGGGACAGGGGGCAGTCGAACACTGAAGCTTTCTTT
TRBD2 | . | TRBJ2-7 | TRBV5-1 | CASSLAASGAYEQYF | TGCGCCAGCAGCCTTGCGGCTAGCGGGGCCTACGAGCAGTACTTC
TRBD2 | . | TRBJ2-5 | TRBV4-1 | CASSQDSGGAKTQYF | TGCGCCAGCAGCCAAGATAGCGGGGGGGCCAAGACCCAGTACTTC
. | . | TRBJ2-7 | TRBV11-1 | CASSHQRGEQYF | TGTGCCAGCAGCCATCAACGGGGCGAGCAGTACTTC
TRBD1 | once | TRBJ1-4 | TRBV5-6 | CASSRDRGNEKLFF | TGTGCCAGCAGTCGGGACAGGGGTAATGAAAAACTGTTTTTT
. | . | TRBJ1-1 | TRBV25-1 | CASSAWDNLNTEAFF | TGTGCCAGCAGTGCCTGGGACAACTTGAACACTGAAGCTTTCTTT